This is a list of T cell receptor beta chains from one sample in a study of regulatory T cells in long-lasting Graves disease. One entry per CDR3 protein results from TCRdb running MiXCR on the multiplex PCR reads. The data hold around 400,000 distinct CDR3 sequences, with about 14% observed a single time. Sample: peripheral blood mononuclear cells (PBMCs), taken at new diagnosis, from a patient treated with antithyroid drugs. Every receptor here comes from a female donor with Graves disease. The conserved cysteine and the conserved F or W are not part of the CDR3 here. The size entry is marked missing in some rows and otherwise reads once, few, many or a size class.

>NA|TRBJ1-1|11|TRBV25-1
ASSVRGVTEAF
>many|TRBJ1-1|14|TRBV19
ASSNRLGQTNTEAF
>NA|TRBJ2-7|9|TRBV29-1
SALAEGEQY
>NA|TRBJ1-2|13|TRBV5-1
ASSKNRAMNYGYT
>NA|TRBJ2-6|13|TRBV2
ASNPQGAGANVLT
>NA|TRBJ1-4|12|TRBV7-9
ASSTPVGVEKLF
>few|TRBJ1-5|13|TRBV4-1
ASSQLGDNSQPQH
>NA|TRBJ1-1|13|TRBV19
ASSRGRTGETEAF
>many|TRBJ2-7|12|TRBV20-1
SAPPPGNSYEQY
>many|TRBJ1-6|11|TRBV27
ASSTRDGSPLH
>few|TRBJ1-1|11|TRBV7-9
ASSLARRPEAF
>many|TRBJ2-7|13|TRBV19
ASSPGQGMHYEQY
>once|TRBJ2-1|12|TRBV2
ASTVPLGGTEQF
>NA|TRBJ1-1|13|TRBV5-6
ASSPLEGMNTEAF
>few|NA|13|TRBV6-2/TRBV6-3
ASSYLGTSLNEQF
>many|TRBJ1-2|18|TRBV5-1
ASSFFPGQIITIPNYGYT
>NA|TRBJ2-5|12|TRBV9
ASSVGGQGETQY
>few|TRBJ2-1|13|TRBV19
ASSMGLAGVDEQF
>many|TRBJ1-2|14|TRBV5-1
ASSWGTRTKGHGYT
>few|TRBJ2-5|13|TRBV11-2
ASSQNTGAQETQY
>once|TRBJ1-3|15|TRBV5-1
ASSLTGGLSSGNTIY
>NA|TRBJ2-1|13|TRBV19
ASSIEARPYNEQF
>many|TRBJ2-5|11|TRBV20-1
SHTSGGEETQY
>few|TRBJ2-1|15|TRBV20-1
SAIGQRGGPTYNEQF
>NA|TRBJ1-5|15|TRBV5-5
ASSLDGFRGLGQPQH
>many|TRBJ2-7|14|TRBV11-2
ASSPTLSSGAYEQY
>few|TRBJ2-5|12|TRBV9
ASTRQLGGETQY
>many|TRBJ2-3|14|TRBV7-2
ASSSPTSGSTDTQY
>many|TRBJ1-1|13|TRBV29-1
SVEAWDSPSPEAF
>many|TRBJ1-1|11|TRBV10-1
ATSPAGNTEAF
>few|TRBJ1-2|11|TRBV12-3/TRBV12-4
ASSNRGSYGYT
>NA|TRBJ1-2|14|TRBV11-1
ASSLTLLGSNYGYT
>many|TRBJ2-5|12|TRBV7-2
ASSPRGIEETQY
>NA|TRBJ1-2|12|TRBV6-1
ASRQGASVYGYT
>NA|TRBJ1-1|10|TRBV6-5
ASSYGGWNAF
>many|TRBJ2-1|15|TRBV2
ASSERAGAGVFHEQF
>NA|TRBJ1-2|12|TRBV7-9
ASSLGGTGYGYT
>many|TRBJ1-1|13|TRBV7-2
ASSFVWRRNTEAF
>few|TRBJ2-2|11|TRBV7-9
AGLLANTGELF
>many|TRBJ1-1|12|TRBV3-1
ASSAQGLSAEAF
>NA|TRBJ2-1|16|TRBV20-1
SASALEAALSSYNEQF
>many|TRBJ1-4|12|TRBV6-1
ATGGDRDNEKLF
>many|TRBJ2-7|14|TRBV7-9
ASTSPLLDRANEQY
>many|TRBJ1-2|13|TRBV12-3/TRBV12-4
ASSFGLLGDYGYT
>few|TRBJ1-5|13|TRBV28
ASSRGGAGYQPQH
>NA|TRBJ2-1|14|TRBV19
ASSITSGGRSDEQF
>NA|TRBJ2-4|11|TRBV2
AGGGPRGDIQY
>many|TRBJ1-1|14|TRBV28
ASSSQYRGAGTEAF
>many|TRBJ2-5|14|TRBV3-1
ASSQDQGLAPETQY
>NA|TRBJ2-1|17|TRBV19
ASTPPPGLAGSSYNEQF
>few|TRBJ2-1|12|TRBV18
ASSPLDRYNEQF
>NA|TRBJ2-3|12|TRBV6-2/TRBV6-3
ASIGLAGPDTQY
>many|TRBJ2-5|14|TRBV2
ASSPIWGDTQETQY
>many|TRBJ1-2|11|TRBV13
ASSRQGADGYT
>many|TRBJ1-1|12|TRBV28
ASRSGTGNTEAF
>NA|TRBJ1-6|14|TRBV10-3
ATSPLGELRNSPLH
>many|TRBJ2-1|13|TRBV11-2
ASSPPLITYNEQF
>many|TRBJ1-1|13|TRBV12-3/TRBV12-4
ASSNEDRGHTEAF
>many|TRBJ2-1|14|TRBV28
ASSLWTSGVYNEQF
>many|TRBJ1-2|11|TRBV28
ASSLTDTYGYT